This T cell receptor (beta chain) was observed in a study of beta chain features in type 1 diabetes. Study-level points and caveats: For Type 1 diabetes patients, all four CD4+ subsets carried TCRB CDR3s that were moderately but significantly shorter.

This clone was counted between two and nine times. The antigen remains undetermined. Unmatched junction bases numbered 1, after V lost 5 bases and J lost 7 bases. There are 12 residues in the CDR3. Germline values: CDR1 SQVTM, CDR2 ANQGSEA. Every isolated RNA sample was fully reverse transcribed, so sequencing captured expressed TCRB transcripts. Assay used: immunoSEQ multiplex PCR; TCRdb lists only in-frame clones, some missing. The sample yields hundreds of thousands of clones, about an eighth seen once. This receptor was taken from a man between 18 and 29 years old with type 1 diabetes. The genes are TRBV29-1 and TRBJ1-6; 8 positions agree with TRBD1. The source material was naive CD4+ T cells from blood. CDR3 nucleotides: TGCAGCGTTCGGACAGGGAATTCACCCCTCCACTTT. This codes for CSVRTGNSPLHF.